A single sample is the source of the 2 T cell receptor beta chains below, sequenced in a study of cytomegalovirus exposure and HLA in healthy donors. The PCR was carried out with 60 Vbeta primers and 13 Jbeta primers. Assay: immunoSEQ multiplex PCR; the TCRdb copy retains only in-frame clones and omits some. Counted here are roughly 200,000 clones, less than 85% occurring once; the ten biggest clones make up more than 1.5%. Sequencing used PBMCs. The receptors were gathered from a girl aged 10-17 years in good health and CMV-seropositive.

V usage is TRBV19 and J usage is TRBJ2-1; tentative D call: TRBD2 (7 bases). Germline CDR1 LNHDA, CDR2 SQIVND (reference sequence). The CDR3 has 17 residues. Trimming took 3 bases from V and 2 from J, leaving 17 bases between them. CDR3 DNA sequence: TGTGCCAGTAGTATGGGGGGGGCCCTCGCCGCCTACAATGAGCAGTTCTTC. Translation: CASSMGGALAAYNEQFF.

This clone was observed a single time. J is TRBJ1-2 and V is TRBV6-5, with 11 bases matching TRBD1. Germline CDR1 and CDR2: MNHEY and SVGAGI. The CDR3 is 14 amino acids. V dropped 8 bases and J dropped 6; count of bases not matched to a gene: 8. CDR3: CASHNPGQGDGYTF. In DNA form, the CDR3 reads TGTGCCAGCCATAACCCGGGACAGGGGGATGGCTACACCTTC.